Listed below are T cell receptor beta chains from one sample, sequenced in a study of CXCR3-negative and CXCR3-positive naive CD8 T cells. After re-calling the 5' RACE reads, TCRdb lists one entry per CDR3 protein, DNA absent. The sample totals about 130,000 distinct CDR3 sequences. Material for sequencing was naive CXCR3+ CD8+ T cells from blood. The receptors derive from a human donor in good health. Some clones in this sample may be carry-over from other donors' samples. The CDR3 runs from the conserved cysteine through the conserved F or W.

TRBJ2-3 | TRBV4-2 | CASGGRPGGTQYF
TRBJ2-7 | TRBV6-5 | CASSYLGAAYEQYF
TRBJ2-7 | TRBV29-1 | CSVRAAGTSYEQYF
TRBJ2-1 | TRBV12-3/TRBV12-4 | CASSLSLAGADEQFF
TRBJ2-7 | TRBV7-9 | CASRTSGGTYEQYF
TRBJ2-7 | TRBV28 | CASSLSLSRSSYEQYF
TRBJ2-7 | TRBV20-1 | CSARDFQRGVGSYEQYF
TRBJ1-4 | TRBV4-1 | CASSQVTGNEKLFF
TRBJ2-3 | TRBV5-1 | CASSLLAGGDTDTQYF
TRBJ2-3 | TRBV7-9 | CASSPTSGRTDTQYF
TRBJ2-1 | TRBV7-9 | CASSLGGGPANEQFF
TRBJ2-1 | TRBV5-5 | CASSLRLAGLYNEQFF
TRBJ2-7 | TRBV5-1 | CASSRGRDRGTYEQYF
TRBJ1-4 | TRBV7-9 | CASSPWTDEKLFF
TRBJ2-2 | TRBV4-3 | CASSQGQGQSTGELFF
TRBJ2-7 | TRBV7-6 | CASSLRQAGGDYEQYF
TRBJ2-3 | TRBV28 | CASSLLAGTDTQYF
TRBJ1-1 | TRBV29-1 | CSVEGDSTEAFF
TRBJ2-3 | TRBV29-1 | CSVPGQGVNTDTQYF
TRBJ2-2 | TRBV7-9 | CASSLVQGTGELFF
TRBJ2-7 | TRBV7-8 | CASSPTGGYEQYF
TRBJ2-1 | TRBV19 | CASSIARGRNEQFF
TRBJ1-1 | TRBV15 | CATKAGNTEALF
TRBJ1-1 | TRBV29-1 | CSVGSGRDTEAFF
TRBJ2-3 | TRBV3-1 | CASSQEWTSGRTDTQYF
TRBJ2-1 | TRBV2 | CASSEAGQTYNEQFF
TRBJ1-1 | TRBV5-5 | CASSGGAGLANTEAFF
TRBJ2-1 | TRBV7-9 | CASSGPARDRNEQFF
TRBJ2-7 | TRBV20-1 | CSARDGGSSTYEQYF
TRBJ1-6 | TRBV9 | CASSAGTDAPYNSPLHF
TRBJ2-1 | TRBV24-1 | CATSDEMTGHNEQFF
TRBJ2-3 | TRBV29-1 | CSVKRERVDTQYF
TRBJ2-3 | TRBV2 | CASSEALTSGSTDTQYF
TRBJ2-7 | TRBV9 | CASSAGTSDYEQYF
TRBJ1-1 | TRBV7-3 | CASSFNRRGRSTEAFF
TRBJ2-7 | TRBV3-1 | CASSQEGTGAGNEQYF
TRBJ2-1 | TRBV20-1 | CSARVSGGAYNEQFF
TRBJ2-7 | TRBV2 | CASSETGTAYEQYF
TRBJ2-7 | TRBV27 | CASSPTQGAPSYEQYF
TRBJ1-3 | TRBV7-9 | CASSTPTGEAGNTIYF
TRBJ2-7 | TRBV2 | CASSEGVADYEQYF
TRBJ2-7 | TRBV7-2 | CDYREDRRLRCYEQYF
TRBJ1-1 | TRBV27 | CASSVPLQGRAAEAFF
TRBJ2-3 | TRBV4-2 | CASSRGSSGGLSTDTQYF
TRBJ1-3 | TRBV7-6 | CASSLAWDSASDTIYF
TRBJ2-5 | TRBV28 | CASSPRDRGKETQYF
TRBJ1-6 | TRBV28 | CASSLSMKAGPPLHF
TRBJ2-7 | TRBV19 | CASSPSPRSEQYF
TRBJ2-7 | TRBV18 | CASSPGTAGYYEQYF
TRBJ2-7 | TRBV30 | CAWSVGGEYEQYF
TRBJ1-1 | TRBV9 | CASSVALRGTEAFF